Each of the 18 T cell receptor beta chains below was sequenced from the same sample in a study of cytotoxic CD8 clonotypes in ibrutinib-treated CLL. Sequencing was performed with immunoSEQ multiplex PCR; in TCRdb, only in-frame clones are kept and a portion is missing. The sample contains some 85,000 clones, about 74% of which appear only once. The sample here was PBMCs, taken after 24 months of ibrutinib treatment. The source of these receptors is a human donor with chronic lymphocytic leukemia.

This clone was detected only a few times. The chain recombines TRBV11-3 with TRBJ2-3; 9 positions agree with TRBD2. The V gene's germline CDR1 is SGHNT and CDR2 YENEEA. V was clipped by 5 bases and J by 3 bases; unmatched bases: 9. The CDR3 runs to 16 residues. The CDR3 loop reads CASSQRGVAGTDTQYF. DNA for the CDR3: TGTGCCAGCAGCCAGCGGGGGGTAGCGGGAACAGATACGCAGTATTTT.

At least ten counts were recorded for this clone. The V gene is TRBV28, the J gene TRBJ1-1; D remains unclear. CDR1 MDHEN and CDR2 SYDVKM come from the germline V gene. CDR3 length: 12 residues. Trimming removed 8 bases at V and 6 bases at J, with 13 bases between. The CDR3 spells CASSSGAPEAFF. Here the CDR3 DNA reads TGTGCCAGCTCTTCGGGAGCCCCTGAAGCTTTCTTT.

V is TRBV27 and J is TRBJ1-2; TRBD1 matches 12 bases. V trimming: 6 bases; J trimming: 7 bases; junction bases outside the gene matches: 6. The CDR3 is made up of 14 amino acids. Germline V lookup: CDR1 MNHEY, CDR2 SMNVEV (reference sequence). The CDR3 DNA follows: TGTGCCAGCAGGGGGACAGGGGGCCTTCTTGGCTACACCTTC. It yields the protein CASRGTGGLLGYTF.

This clone was seen a few times. The genes are TRBV10-3 and TRBJ1-5; possibly TRBD1 for D (5 bases). From germline, CDR1 is ENHRY and CDR2 SYGVKD. The CDR3 totals 13 residues. Trimming pared 7 bases from V and 2 bases from J, leaving 9 bases between. The DNA for the CDR3 is TGTGCCATCAATGGGGGAGGCAATCAGCCCCAGCATTTT. Amino acid sequence: CAINGGGNQPQHF.

The chain uses TRBV13 and TRBJ2-5; TRBD2 matches at 14 bases. The CDR3 is 16 amino acids. The V and J ends lost 5 bases and 4 bases, in that order; junction bases with no gene match: 6. Germline CDR1 PRHDT, CDR2 FYEKMQ (reference sequence). This chain's CDR3 is CASSPGGLAGVETQYF. In DNA form, the CDR3 reads TGTGCCAGCAGCCCCGGGGGACTAGCGGGAGTAGAGACCCAGTACTTC.

This chain's CDR3 is CASSSRLDTQYF. Written as DNA, the CDR3 is TGTGCCAGCAGCTCACGTTTAGATACGCAGTATTTT. The chain carries TRBV7-9 and TRBJ2-3; no firm D call. The CDR3 is made up of 12 amino acids. Trimming cost V 4 bases and J 5 bases, with 7 bases left between them. CDR1 and CDR2 from the germline V gene are SEHNR and FQNEAQ (reference sequence).

The chain employs TRBV10-3 and TRBJ2-1; no reliable D call. Germline V gene sequence: CDR1 ENHRY, CDR2 SYGVKD. The CDR3 totals 13 residues. V gave up 3 bases and J gave up 9 bases, with 12 bases separating them. CDR3 DNA: TGTGCCATCAGTGATGTGGGTGTCGGTGAGCAGTTCTTC. It codes for CAISDVGVGEQFF.

V and J are TRBV14 and TRBJ1-3; D perhaps matches TRBD1 (6 bases). CDR3 length: 14 residues. Germline CDR1 and CDR2: SGHDN and FVKESK. V dropped 4 bases and J dropped 8 bases, with 15 bases sitting between them. The CDR3 is CASSRRGTTDTIYF. The DNA for the CDR3 is TGTGCCAGCAGCCGAAGGGGGACAACCGACACCATATATTTT.

This clone has only one observation. This rearrangement joins TRBV5-6 to TRBJ2-7, with a weak D call TRBD2 (6 bases). The CDR3 has 13 amino acids. Trimming took off 4 bases at V and 3 bases at J, with 11 bases between the two ends. Germline CDR1 reads SGHDT; CDR2 reads YYEEEE. The CDR3 protein is CASSPEGVYEQYF. CDR3 in DNA: TGTGCCAGCAGCCCGGAGGGAGTCTACGAGCAGTACTTC.

The chain links TRBV28 to TRBJ1-5; a weak D match, TRBD1 (6 bases). The CDR3 consists of 16 residues. Germline V gives CDR1 MDHEN, CDR2 SYDVKM. Trimming took 6 bases from V and 0 from J, leaving 15 bases between them. The CDR3 here is CASRPGQFYSNQPQHF. The CDR3 region has the DNA TGTGCCAGCAGACCAGGACAGTTCTATAGCAATCAGCCCCAGCATTTT.

The DNA for the CDR3 is TGTGCCAGCAGTTTTCAGGGTAGCTGGGCTTTCTTT. Protein product: CASSFQGSWAFF. The rearrangement joins TRBV27 to TRBJ1-1, with a weak D call TRBD1 (5 bases). From germline, CDR1 is MNHEY and CDR2 SMNVEV (reference sequence). Trimming took off 3 bases at V and 11 bases at J, with 13 bases between the two ends. The CDR3 runs 12 residues.

The chain is built from TRBV7-9 and TRBJ1-6; D possibly corresponds to TRBD1 (5 bases). The germline CDR1 and CDR2 sequences are SEHNR and FQNEAQ (reference sequence). CDR3 length: 14 amino acids. Deletions cut 7 bases from V and 3 bases from J, with 10 bases between. The CDR3 bases are TGTGCCAGCACCAGGGACGTCTATAATTCACCCCTCCACTTT. It specifies CASTRDVYNSPLHF.

The V call is TRBV5-5, the J call TRBJ2-7, with TRBD1 as a possible D gene (6 bases). V lost 0 bases to trimming and J lost 3 bases, with 13 bases between them. This CDR3 region has 15 residues. The germline gives CDR1 SGHKS, CDR2 YYEKEE (reference sequence). The CDR3 nucleotides are TGTGCCAGCAGCTTGGCCCGGGACATTGGCTACGAGCAGTACTTC. This encodes CASSLARDIGYEQYF.

This clone was detected only a few times. The chain couples TRBV9 to TRBJ1-4; 8 nucleotides agree with TRBD1. With 4 bases clipped from V and 4 bases from J, the junction kept 6 bases outside the gene matches. CDR3 length: 15 amino acids. CDR1 is SGDLS and CDR2 is YYNGEE in the germline V gene. CDR3 sequence (DNA): TGTGCCAGCAGCTTCCGACAGGGGTTTAATGAAAAACTGTTTTTT. This gives the protein CASSFRQGFNEKLFF.

This chain uses TRBV27 with TRBJ2-1; possibly TRBD1 for D (6 bases). CDR3 size: 16 residues. From germline, CDR1 is MNHEY and CDR2 SMNVEV (reference sequence). The V and J ends lost 5 bases and 0 bases respectively, with 14 bases between them. CDR3 loop: CASSGPGHLSYNEQFF. The CDR3 bases are TGTGCCAGCAGTGGGCCGGGACACCTCTCCTACAATGAGCAGTTCTTC.

This clone has more than one count but fewer than ten. The chain carries TRBV7-3 and TRBJ2-3, with TRBD1 identical over 9 bases. V lost 2 bases to trimming and J lost 4 bases; unmatched junction nucleotides: 1. Germline loops: CDR1 SGHTA, CDR2 FQGTGA. The CDR3 is 14 amino acids. The CDR3: CASSLDRGADTQYF. The DNA of the CDR3 is TGTGCCAGCAGCTTAGACAGGGGGGCAGATACGCAGTATTTT.

The chain has TRBV6-5 and TRBJ2-1; TRBD2 might be the D (5 bases). This CDR3 is built from 15 residues. Germline V gene sequence: CDR1 MNHEY, CDR2 SVGAGI. Trimming cost V 5 bases and J 7 bases, with 18 bases left between them. CDR3 sequence reads: CASSAPGKRPNEQFF. The CDR3 region has the DNA TGTGCCAGCAGTGCTCCGGGAAAGCGGCCAAATGAGCAGTTCTTC.

In DNA, the CDR3 is TGTGCCGGCGGGCGGGACTACTACGAGCAGTACTTC. It encodes CAGGRDYYEQYF. The chain uses TRBV10-3 and TRBJ2-7; TRBD2 agrees at 7 bases. The CDR3 sequence is 12 residues long. Germline V gene lookup returns CDR1 ENHRY and CDR2 SYGVKD. With 11 bases clipped from V and 3 bases from J, the junction kept 7 bases outside the gene matches.